Each of the 8 T cell receptor beta chains below was sequenced from the same sample in a study of T-cell memory formation after mild COVID-19 (dated by TCRdb to the early 2020s). To prepare the library, 5' RACE was applied. TCRdb names Illumina NovaSeq 6000 as the instrument used. TCRdb reprocessed the public reads (quality trimming at Q25 with fastp, clone calling with MiXCR) and kept in-frame beta chains. Each entry merges the rows of one CDR3 protein and shows their most common DNA and genes. In this sample the table shows approximately 400,000 distinct CDR3 sequences, under 20% of which occur a single time. Roughly 21% of the sample is in the top ten clones. The sample comprised PBMCs or a T cell subset sorted from them (not recorded which). These receptors were taken from a man aged 18 to 30 who had mild COVID-19 (a few samples of this study predate the infection). The sample titles of this study are shuffled in the database, so cell type and time point are left out; the donor was told from shared clones.

This clonotype was seen a handful of times. The J gene is TRBJ2-7, the V gene TRBV10-3, with D possibly called TRBD1 or TRBD2 (5 bases each). The germline V gene has CDR1 ENHRY and CDR2 SYGVKD. There are 15 residues in the CDR3. V lost 0 bases and J lost 0, with 9 bases in between. The CDR3 sequence is CAISESGRGSYEQYV. Written as DNA, the CDR3 is TGTGCCATCAGTGAGTCGGGACGGGGCTCCTACGAGCAGTACGTC.

This clonotype turned up a few times. The genes are TRBV15 and TRBJ1-6, with D unresolved. The length of the CDR3 is 14 residues. Looked up from germline, CDR1 is LNHNV and CDR2 is YYDKDF (reference sequence). V lost 5 bases to trimming and J lost 10 bases, with 15 bases between them. This chain's CDR3 is CATSPTQSPSPLHF. CDR3 nucleotides: TGTGCCACCAGCCCCACTCAATCCCCCTCACCCCTCCACTTT.

This chain links TRBV5-1 with TRBJ2-6, with 12 bases matching TRBD1. V lost 6 bases to trimming and J lost 2 bases; unmatched junction nucleotides: 9. The CDR3 length is 18 residues. Germline V lookup: CDR1 SGHRS, CDR2 YFSETQ. The CDR3 loop is CASKPPGTGGPGANVLTF. The DNA for the CDR3 is TGCGCCAGCAAGCCCCCAGGGACAGGGGGCCCTGGGGCCAACGTCCTGACTTTC.

The rearrangement links TRBV5-5 to TRBJ1-1; D is uncertain. This CDR3 has 14 residues. Germline loops: CDR1 SGHKS, CDR2 YYEKEE (reference sequence). V lost 0 bases and J 6 bases, leaving 12 bases between the germline ends. Written as DNA, the CDR3 is TGTGCCAGCAGCTTGGAGGGTAGGCGACCTGAAGCTTTCTTT. Protein product: CASSLEGRRPEAFF.

This clonotype was seen only a few times. The rearrangement links TRBV7-2 to TRBJ1-2; unclear D gene. The germline V and J ends were trimmed by 5 bases and 0 bases, with 10 bases remaining between them. This CDR3 spans 14 amino acids. Per germline, CDR1 SGHTA and CDR2 FQGNSA. The CDR3 here is CASSAVAANYGYTF. Written as DNA, the CDR3 is TGTGCCAGCAGCGCCGTCGCGGCTAACTATGGCTACACCTTC. The variable domain in full, with the rest retrieved from reference TRBV7-2 and TRBJ1-2, is GAGVSQSPSNKVTEKGKDVELRCDPISGHTALYWYRQSLGQGLEFLIYFQGNSAPDKSGLPSDRFSAERTGGSVSTLTIQRTQQEDSAVYLCASSAVAANYGYTFGSGTRLTVV.

The chain joins TRBV10-3 to TRBJ2-3; D call uncertain. V lost 6 bases and J 4 bases, leaving 11 bases between the germline ends. The CDR3 is made up of 13 amino acids. From germline, CDR1 is ENHRY and CDR2 SYGVKD. The CDR3 loop reads CAISDDWPDTQYF. The CDR3 coding sequence is TGTGCCATCAGCGACGACTGGCCAGATACGCAGTATTTT.

This clonotype was observed many times. The V and J genes are TRBV28 and TRBJ2-7; 13 positions agree with TRBD2. This CDR3 region has 16 residues. Germline assignment: CDR1 MDHEN and CDR2 SYDVKM. V lost 5 bases and J lost 9; bases outside the gene matches: 13. The CDR3 is CASSPSGTSGVRGQYV. CDR3 sequence (DNA): TGTGCCAGCAGTCCCAGTGGGACTAGCGGGGTACGAGGGCAGTACGTC.

The chain uses TRBV6-5 and TRBJ2-1, with TRBD2 as a possible D gene (6 bases). Germline values: CDR1 MNHEY, CDR2 SVGAGI. CDR3 size: 15 residues. With 6 bases removed from V and 5 bases from J, the gap between germline ends came to 17 bases. In DNA, the CDR3 is TGTGCCAGCAGCCTGGACTACCCTGCCGACAATGAGCAGTTCTTC. This encodes CASSLDYPADNEQFF.